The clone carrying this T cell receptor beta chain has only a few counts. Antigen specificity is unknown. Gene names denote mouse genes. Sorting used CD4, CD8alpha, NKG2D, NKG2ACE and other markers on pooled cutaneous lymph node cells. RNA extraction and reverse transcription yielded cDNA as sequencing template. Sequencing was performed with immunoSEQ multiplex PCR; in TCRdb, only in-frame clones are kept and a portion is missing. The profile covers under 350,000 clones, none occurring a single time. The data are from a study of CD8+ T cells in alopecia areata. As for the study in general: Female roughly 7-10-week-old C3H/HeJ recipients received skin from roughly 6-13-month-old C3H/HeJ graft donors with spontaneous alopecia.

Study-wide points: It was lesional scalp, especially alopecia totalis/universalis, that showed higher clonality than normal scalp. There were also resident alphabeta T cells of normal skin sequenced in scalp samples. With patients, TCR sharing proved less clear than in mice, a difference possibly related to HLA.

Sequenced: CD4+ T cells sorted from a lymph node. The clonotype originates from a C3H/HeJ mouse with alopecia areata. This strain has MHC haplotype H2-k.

The CDR3 is CTCSAGRDIQDTQYF. The part of the CDR3 DNA that was read is TGCACCTGCAGTGCAGGCCGGGACATTCAAGAC. The chain employs TRBV1 and TRBJ2-5; D is perhaps TRBD1 (6 bases). The observed sequence ends 4 residues before the CDR3 terminus, with the missing tail filled in from the germline J gene. The CDR3 has 15 residues. Germline assignment: CDR1 NSQYPW and CDR2 LRSPGD (reference sequence). V shed 1 base and J shed 3 bases, with 11 bases lying between them.